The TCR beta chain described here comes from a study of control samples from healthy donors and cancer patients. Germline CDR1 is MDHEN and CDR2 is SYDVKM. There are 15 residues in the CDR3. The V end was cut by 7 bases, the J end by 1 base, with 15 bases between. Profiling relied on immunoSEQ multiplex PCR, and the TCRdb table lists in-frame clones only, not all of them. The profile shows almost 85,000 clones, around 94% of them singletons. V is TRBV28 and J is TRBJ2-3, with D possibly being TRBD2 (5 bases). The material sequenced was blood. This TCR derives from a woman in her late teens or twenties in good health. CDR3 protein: CASNEEGTRTDTQYF. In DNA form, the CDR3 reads TGTGCCAGCAATGAAGAGGGAACTCGCACAGATACGCAGTATTTT.